This entry concerns a single T cell receptor (beta chain). This CDR3 spans 15 amino acids. V dropped 2 bases and J dropped 3 bases, with 11 bases sitting between them. Per the germline V gene, CDR1 is KGHSH and CDR2 is LQKENI. TCRdb's table, derived via immunoSEQ multiplex PCR, lists solely in-frame clones and lacks some. The table has about 520,000 clones, roughly 95% seen once. These data come from a study of shared clonotypes between healthy human individuals. The sequencing input was naive CD4+ T cells sorted from blood. Subset indicated: CD45RA+ positively selected. The chain joins TRBV18 to TRBJ1-5, with D perhaps matching TRBD1 (5 bases). The source of this sequence is a woman aged 30 to 39 in good health. The CDR3 spells CASSPGTNYNQPQHF. DNA for the CDR3: TGTGCCAGCTCACCAGGGACGAACTACAATCAGCCCCAGCATTTT.